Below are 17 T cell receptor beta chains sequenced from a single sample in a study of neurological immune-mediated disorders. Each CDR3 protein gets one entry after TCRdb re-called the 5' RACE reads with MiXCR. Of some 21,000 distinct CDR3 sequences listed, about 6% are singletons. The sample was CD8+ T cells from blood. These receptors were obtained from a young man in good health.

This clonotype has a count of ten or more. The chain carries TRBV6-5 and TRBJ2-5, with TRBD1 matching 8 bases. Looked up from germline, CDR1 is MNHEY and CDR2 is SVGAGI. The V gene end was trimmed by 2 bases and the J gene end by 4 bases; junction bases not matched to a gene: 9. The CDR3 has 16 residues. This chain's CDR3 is CASSYPISGGGETQYF. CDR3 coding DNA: TGTGCCAGCAGTTACCCAATATCAGGGGGCGGAGAGACCCAGTACTTC.

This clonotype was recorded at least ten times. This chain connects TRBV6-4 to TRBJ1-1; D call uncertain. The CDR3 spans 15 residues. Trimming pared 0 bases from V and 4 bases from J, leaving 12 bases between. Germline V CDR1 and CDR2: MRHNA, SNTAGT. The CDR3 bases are TGTGCCAGCAGTGACTCGAATGCGGGGAGCACTGAAGCTTTCTTT. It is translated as CASSDSNAGSTEAFF.

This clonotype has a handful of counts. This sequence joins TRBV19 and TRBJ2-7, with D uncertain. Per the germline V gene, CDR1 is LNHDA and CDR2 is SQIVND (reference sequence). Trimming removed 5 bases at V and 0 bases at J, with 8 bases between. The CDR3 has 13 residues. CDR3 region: CASSFGNSYEQYF. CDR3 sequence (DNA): TGTGCCAGTAGTTTCGGTAACTCCTACGAGCAGTACTTC.

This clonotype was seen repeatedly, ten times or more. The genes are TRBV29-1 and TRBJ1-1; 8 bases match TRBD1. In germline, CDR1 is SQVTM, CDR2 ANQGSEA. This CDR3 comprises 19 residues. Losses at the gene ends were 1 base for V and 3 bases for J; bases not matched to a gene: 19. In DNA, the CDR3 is TGCAGCGTTGAAGGATGGACAGGGTTTGAGGGGAGTTTGGACACTGAAGCTTTCTTT. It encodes CSVEGWTGFEGSLDTEAFF.

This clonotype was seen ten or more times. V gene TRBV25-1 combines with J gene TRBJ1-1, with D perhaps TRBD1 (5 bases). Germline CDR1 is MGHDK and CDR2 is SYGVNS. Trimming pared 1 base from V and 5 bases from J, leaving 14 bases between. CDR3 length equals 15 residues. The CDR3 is CASSESPPRETEAFF. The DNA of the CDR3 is TGTGCCAGCAGTGAATCCCCCCCCAGGGAAACTGAAGCTTTCTTT.

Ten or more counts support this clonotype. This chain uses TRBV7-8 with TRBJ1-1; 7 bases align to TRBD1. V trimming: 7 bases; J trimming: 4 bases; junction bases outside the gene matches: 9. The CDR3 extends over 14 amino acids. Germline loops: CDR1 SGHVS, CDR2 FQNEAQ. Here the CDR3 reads CASTYATGSTEAFF. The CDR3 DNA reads TGTGCCAGCACCTACGCGACAGGGTCCACTGAAGCTTTCTTT.

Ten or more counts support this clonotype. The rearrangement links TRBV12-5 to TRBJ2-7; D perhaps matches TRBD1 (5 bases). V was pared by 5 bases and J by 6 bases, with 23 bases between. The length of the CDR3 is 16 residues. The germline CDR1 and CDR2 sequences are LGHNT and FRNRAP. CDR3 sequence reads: CASGGLGAGSQGEQYF. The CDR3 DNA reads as TGTGCTAGTGGTGGCCTTGGGGCAGGGTCGCAGGGCGAGCAGTACTTC.

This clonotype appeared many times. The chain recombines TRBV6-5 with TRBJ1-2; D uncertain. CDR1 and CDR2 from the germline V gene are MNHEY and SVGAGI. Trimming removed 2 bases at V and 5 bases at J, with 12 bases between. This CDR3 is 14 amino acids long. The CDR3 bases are TGTGCCAGCAGTTACCGAGGCTCTTTTTATGGCTACACCTTC. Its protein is CASSYRGSFYGYTF.

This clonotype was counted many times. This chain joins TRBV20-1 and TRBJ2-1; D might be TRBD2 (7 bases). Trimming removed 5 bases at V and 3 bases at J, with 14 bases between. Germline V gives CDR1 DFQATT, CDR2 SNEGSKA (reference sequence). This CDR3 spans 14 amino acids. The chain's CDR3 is CSAPRGAFYNEQFF. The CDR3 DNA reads TGCAGTGCTCCACGGGGGGCCTTCTACAATGAGCAGTTCTTC.

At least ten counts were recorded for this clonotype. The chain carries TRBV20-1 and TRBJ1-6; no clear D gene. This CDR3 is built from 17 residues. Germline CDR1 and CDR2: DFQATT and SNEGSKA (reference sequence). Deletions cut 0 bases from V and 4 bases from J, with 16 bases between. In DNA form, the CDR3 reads TGCAGTGCTAGAGATCTCTTAGGGCTGATGTATAATTCACCCCTCCACTTT. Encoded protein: CSARDLLGLMYNSPLHF.

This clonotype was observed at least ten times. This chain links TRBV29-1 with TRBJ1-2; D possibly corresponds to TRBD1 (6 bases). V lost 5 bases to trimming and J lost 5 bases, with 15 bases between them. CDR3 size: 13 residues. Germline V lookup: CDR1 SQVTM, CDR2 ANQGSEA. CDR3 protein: CSVPPAGEYGYTF. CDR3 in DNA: TGCAGCGTTCCCCCCGCAGGGGAGTATGGCTACACCTTC. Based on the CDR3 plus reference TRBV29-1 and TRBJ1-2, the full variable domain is SAVISQKPSRDICQRGTSLTIQCQVDSQVTMMFWYRQQPGQSLTLIATANQGSEATYESGFVIDKFPISRPNLTFSTLTVSNMSPEDSSIYLCSVPPAGEYGYTFGSGTRLTVV.

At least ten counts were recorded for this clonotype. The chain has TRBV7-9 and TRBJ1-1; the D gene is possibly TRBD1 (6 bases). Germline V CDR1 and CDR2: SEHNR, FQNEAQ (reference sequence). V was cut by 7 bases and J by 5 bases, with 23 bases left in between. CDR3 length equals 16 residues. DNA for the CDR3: TGTGCCAGCAAAAGACGGGGGGCGTCGGGAAGGACTGAAGCTTTCTTT. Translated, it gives CASKRRGASGRTEAFF. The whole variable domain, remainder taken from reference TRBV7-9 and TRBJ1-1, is DTGVSQNPRHKITKRGQNVTFRCDPISEHNRLYWYRQTLGQGPEFLTYFQNEAQLEKSRLLSDRFSAERPKGSFSTLEIQRTEQGDSAMYLCASKRRGASGRTEAFFGQGTRLTVV.

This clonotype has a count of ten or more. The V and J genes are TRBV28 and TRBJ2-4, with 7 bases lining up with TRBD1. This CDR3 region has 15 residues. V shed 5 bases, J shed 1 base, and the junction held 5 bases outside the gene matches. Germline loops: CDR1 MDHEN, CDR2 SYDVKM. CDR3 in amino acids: CASSGSQGAKNIQYF. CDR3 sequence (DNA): TGTGCCAGCAGTGGGTCACAGGGGGCCAAAAACATTCAGTACTTC.

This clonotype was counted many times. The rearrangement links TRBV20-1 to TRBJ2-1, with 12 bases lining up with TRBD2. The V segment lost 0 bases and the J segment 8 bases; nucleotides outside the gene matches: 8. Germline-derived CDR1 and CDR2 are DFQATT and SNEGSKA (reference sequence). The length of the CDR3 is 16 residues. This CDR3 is CSARDHTSGGWDEQFF. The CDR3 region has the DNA TGCAGTGCTAGAGACCACACTAGCGGGGGGTGGGATGAGCAGTTCTTC.

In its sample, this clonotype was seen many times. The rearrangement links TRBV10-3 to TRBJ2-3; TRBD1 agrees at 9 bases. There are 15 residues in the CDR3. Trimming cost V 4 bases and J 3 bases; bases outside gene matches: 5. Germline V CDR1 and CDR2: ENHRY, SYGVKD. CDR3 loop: CAISGTGGETDTQYF. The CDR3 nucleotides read TGTGCCATCAGTGGAACAGGGGGCGAGACAGATACGCAGTATTTT.

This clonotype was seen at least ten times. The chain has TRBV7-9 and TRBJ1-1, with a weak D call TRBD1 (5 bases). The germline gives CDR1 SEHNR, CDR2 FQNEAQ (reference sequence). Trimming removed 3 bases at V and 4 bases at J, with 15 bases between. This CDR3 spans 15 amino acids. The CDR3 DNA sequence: TGTGCCAGCAGCTTGCGTGAAAGGGACGGCACTGAAGCTTTCTTT. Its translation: CASSLRERDGTEAFF.

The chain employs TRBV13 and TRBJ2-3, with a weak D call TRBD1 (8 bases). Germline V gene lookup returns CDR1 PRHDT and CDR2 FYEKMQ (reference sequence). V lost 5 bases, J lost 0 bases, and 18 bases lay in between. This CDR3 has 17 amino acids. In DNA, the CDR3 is TGTGCCAGCAGCCCCTACAGGGGGGGTGTCAGCACAGATACGCAGTATTTT. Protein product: CASSPYRGGVSTDTQYF.